The following is a T cell receptor (beta chain) sequence with its context. As yet, its antigen is unknown. The CDR3 regions of TCR beta were amplified from RNA transcripts. Using the HTBI primer set, a first-round RT-PCR was run on the TCR CDR3. TCRdb itself ran the multiplex PCR reads through MiXCR, one entry per CDR3 protein. The sample yields 300,000 to 450,000 distinct CDR3 sequences, more than 11% seen once. CDR3 length: 13 amino acids. Germline V CDR1 and CDR2: SEHNR, FQNEAQ (reference sequence). Trimming left V 1 base short and J 7 bases short, with 9 bases between. This specimen comes from a study of T cells in Graves' hyperthyroidism and ophthalmopathy. Study results and caveats: The blood repertoire included most of the expanded thyroid clonotypes above 0.001.

This sample holds PBMCs from roughly 10 ml fresh peripheral blood. The specimen was blood. The TCR comes from a woman aged 55-69 years with Graves' hyperthyroidism. J is TRBJ2-3 and V is TRBV7-9; D might be TRBD1 (6 bases). CDR3 bases: TGTGCCAGCAGCTTAGAAGGGGGAAATACGCAGTATTTT. Its translation is CASSLEGGNTQYF.